This T cell receptor beta chain came from a study of shared clonotypes between healthy human individuals (TCRdb year 2020). Background on the whole study: The cohort comprised two women and a few men aged 18 to 49 years. For each donor, three plates each were used for CD4 naive and CD4 memory, two plates were used for CD8 naive, and one plate was used for CD8 memory. To estimate repertoire size and how much clonotypes are shared between individuals, the study performed deep sequencing of blood TCR repertoires from roughly five healthy adults. Different laboratories and diverse techniques were used to prepare libraries and sequence TCR repertoires, to increase sequencing depth and limit assay-specific biases. Per donor, leukapheresis produced somewhere between about 0.9 and 9.5 billion PBMCs.

A distance of 11 bases separates the germline ends of V and J, which lose 3 bases and 2 bases respectively. CDR1 LNHDA and CDR2 SQIVND are derived from the germline V gene (reference sequence). The CDR3, cysteine through phenylalanine, is 14 amino acids long. This entry keeps only the CDR3 DNA: 42 bases, framed from base 1. The research as a whole found: Sampling was restricted to blood, and TCR repertoires in tissues likely differ from the TCR repertoires found in blood. Clonotypes shared by all four sorted-subset donors showed higher generation probabilities than non-shared clonotypes. Based on pairwise subsampling, the degree of clonotype sharing among donors was expected to be affected by sequencing depth. The small number of donors limited the genetic and exposure-history diversity represented. Sharing across several donors was observed for about 5% of naive CD4, 3.5% of naive CD8, 2% to 2.5% of memory CD4, and approximately 0.41% of memory CD8 clonotypes. Larger estimated clonotype richness was generally found for naive subsets than for memory subsets. Even with the large sequencing depth, rarefaction of the sorted-subset datasets indicated that sequencing was incomplete.

Points on this clone: The specificity of this receptor is unknown. Within one base of it there is no much larger clone, and no base qualities were kept.

TCR CDR3 regions were amplified from genomic DNA by multiplex PCR using the deep immunoSEQ assay. Extracted genomic DNA from each cell subset was spread evenly across all wells of several immunoSEQ 96-well plates, with each plate serving as a replicate. For sorted subsets, around 200 ng genomic DNA, equal to tens of thousands of T cell genomes, was loaded into each replicate PCR. Purified libraries were measured with a Qubit 3.0 fluorometer, size-checked on a Bioanalyzer 2100, and measured again with the KAPA Library Quantification kit. Every immunoSEQ 96-well plate was sequenced on a dedicated single-read 150-cycle Illumina NextSeq 550 flow cell. In the source study's methods: Because the immunoSEQ output held only junctional sequences and lacked quality scores, the filtering could not match the filtering applied to full-length reads. Sequences were annotated with PyIR, a Python wrapper for IgBLAST v1.9, using IMGT germline references to assign V/J genes and CDR3. Reads were filtered out if the reads had weak V/J assignments (E-value above 1e-6), no CDR3, stop codons, out-of-frame junctions, or ambiguous translated residues. A V3J clonotype was defined by an identical inferred V gene, J gene, and CDR3 amino acid sequence. Percentage overlap between repertoires was computed as shared unique clonotypes divided by the size of the smaller repertoire. Richness of each repertoire was evaluated using RTK rarefaction, the Chao1 estimator, and Recon v2.1 estimates of unobserved clonotypes. Generation probabilities for all TCRbeta clonotypes obtained by the gDNA method from a handful of donors were computed using OLGA. Not all clones reach the TCRdb copy of this immuneACCESS table, which keeps in-frame sequences only. Checked studies attribute under half of the gap to unresolved V genes and leave the rest unexplained. V and J calls and clone size come straight from that table; D and trimming were deduced from the DNA. This sample has roughly 2 million clones in its table, and roughly 94% of those were observed once. The ten largest clonotypes hold roughly 0.13% of the sample.

Healthy HIV-negative adults with no recently reported acute infections or vaccinations were included as donors. All donors were Caucasian adults living in Nashville, Tennessee, USA. CD4+ T cells were enriched through magnetic negative selection, after which naive cells were positively selected on CD45RA and the remaining negative fraction served as the memory subset. Blood was collected by leukapheresis, and PBMCs were isolated by Ficoll-Histopaque density gradient centrifugation and then cryopreserved in liquid nitrogen vapor phase. Analytical flow cytometry was used to check the purity and quantity of each magnetically sorted T cell population. Genomic DNA was isolated from each sorted fraction and quantified by UV absorbance on a Nanodrop 2000c.

This TCR was recovered from a man in his late teens or twenties in good health. The specimen sequenced was naive CD4+ T cells sorted from blood. In the paper's terms, the cell subset or site label means: CD45RA+ positively selected. Rearrangement joined TRBV19 to TRBJ2-7; no D segment can be confidently identified. The CDR3 has the sequence CASSIQAPPYEQYF. The nucleotide sequence is given as TGTGCCAGTAGTATCCAAGCCCCCCCCTACGAGCAGTACTTC.